This T cell receptor (beta chain) was found in a study of post-analysis software for immune sequencing data. Study background: The cohort encompassed relapsing-remitting, secondary progressive and progressive-relapsing multiple sclerosis disease courses. Study observations and caveats: Elevated frequency relative to controls characterized roughly 5 TRBV segments in patients, TRBV5-6, TRBV5-1 and TRBV20-1 among them.

On this clonotype itself: What it binds is unknown.

The CDR3 has 19 amino acids. Germline V gene lookup returns CDR1 SGHTA and CDR2 FQGNSA. Trimming left V 0 bases short and J 0 bases short, with 17 bases between. TCR beta cDNA libraries included unique molecular identifiers. TCRdb reanalysed the PCR reads using MiXCR and keeps one entry per CDR3 protein. This sample has some 700,000 distinct CDR3 sequences; approximately 59% occur once, and the top ten carry 11%. This clonotype was obtained from a girl aged 2-10 years with multiple sclerosis. The sequencing input was blood. This chain links TRBV7-2 with TRBJ1-4; D call uncertain. This chain's CDR3 is CASSLAVTSTQATNEKLFF. CDR3 in DNA: TGTGCCAGCAGCTTAGCCGTGACATCCACCCAAGCAACTAATGAAAAACTGTTTTTT.